The 17 T cell receptor beta chains below all came from one sample that was sequenced in a study of blood T cells in healthy people across ages. A second PCR of roughly 6 to 12 cycles used a sample-barcoded 5' primer and a J-beta primer mix. Using its own MiXCR run on the 5' RACE reads, TCRdb lists one record per CDR3 protein. The repertoire consists of approximately 730,000 distinct CDR3 sequences, with roughly 41% occurring once and the leading ten covering 20%. Sequenced input: blood. The receptor source for this set is a woman aged 60-75 years in good health.

DNA of the CDR3: TGCAGTGCTATCGGGCGGGGGGGCCGTAGCACAGATACGCAGTATTTT. It is translated as CSAIGRGGRSTDTQYF. The chain couples TRBV20-1 to TRBJ2-3; 9 nucleotides match TRBD2. CDR3 length: 16 residues. J lost 0 bases, V lost 4 bases, and 8 bases had no gene match. The germline V gene has CDR1 DFQATT and CDR2 SNEGSKA (reference sequence).

The rearrangement joins TRBV7-8 to TRBJ2-1; D tentatively reads TRBD1 or TRBD2 (5 bases each). The germline CDR1 and CDR2 sequences are SGHVS and FQNEAQ. The V and J ends lost 1 base and 7 bases respectively, with 8 bases between them. The CDR3 is 13 residues long. The CDR3 nucleotides are TGTGCCAGCAGCTTAGTTGAGGGGAATGAGCAGTTCTTC. Translated: CASSLVEGNEQFF.

This chain joins TRBV29-1 and TRBJ2-5; the D gene is possibly TRBD1 (6 bases). This CDR3 comprises 14 residues. Trimming stripped 0 bases from V and 4 bases from J, with 12 bases between. Germline CDR1 reads SQVTM; CDR2 reads ANQGSEA. The CDR3 coding sequence is TGCAGCGTTGAAGAGAGGGGCAGGGGAGAGACCCAGTACTTC. Its protein is CSVEERGRGETQYF.

The J gene is TRBJ2-7, the V gene TRBV27, with 7 bases aligning to TRBD1. The V and J ends lost 5 bases and 0 bases, in that order; junction bases with no gene match: 4. Germline loops: CDR1 MNHEY, CDR2 SMNVEV (reference sequence). The CDR3 sequence is 14 residues long. CDR3 bases: TGTGCCAGCAGTACACAGGGGACCTCCTACGAGCAGTACTTC. Residues: CASSTQGTSYEQYF.

This clonotype has a handful of counts. This chain connects TRBV5-4 to TRBJ1-4, with D perhaps TRBD1 (5 bases). The CDR3 loop spans 17 amino acids. Germline lookup yields CDR1 SGHNT and CDR2 YYREEE (reference sequence). Trimming took off 4 bases at V and 5 bases at J, with 21 bases between the two ends. CDR3 amino acids: CASSAASGRAMNEKLFF. CDR3 in DNA: TGTGCCAGCAGCGCTGCTTCTGGCAGGGCCATGAATGAAAAACTGTTTTTT.

The genes are TRBV3-1 and TRBJ2-4, with a weak D call TRBD2 (6 bases). The J call may be faulty, since TRBJ2-5 better matches the DNA end. CDR1 LGHDT and CDR2 YNNKEL come from the germline V gene (reference sequence). The CDR3 totals 14 residues. The CDR3 DNA is TGTGCCAGCAGCCAAGTAATAGCGGAAGAGACCCAGTACTTC. Encoded protein: CASSQVIAEETQYF.

This clonotype was counted only a few times. V and J are TRBV20-1 and TRBJ2-1; the D gene is possibly TRBD1 (5 bases). V lost 3 bases to trimming and J lost 0 bases, with 15 bases between them. The CDR3 has 16 residues. CDR1 is DFQATT, CDR2 SNEGSKA, per germline (reference sequence). CDR3 sequence reads: CSASPRQPSSYNEQFF. CDR3 DNA sequence: TGCAGTGCTAGTCCTCGACAGCCCAGCTCCTACAATGAGCAGTTCTTC.

The V call is TRBV3-1, the J call TRBJ2-3; D unresolved. The CDR3 has 18 amino acids. Between the trimmed V and J ends, which lost 0 bases and 4 bases, there was a span of 20 bases. CDR1 is LGHDT, CDR2 YNNKEL, per germline (reference sequence). The CDR3, as DNA: TGTGCCAGCAGCCAAGATCGCTCGATTAGACGAACCGCAGATACGCAGTATTTT. Protein product: CASSQDRSIRRTADTQYF.

The gene calls are TRBV7-2 and TRBJ2-1; D ambiguous. The assigned J gene may be wrong: the sequence end matches TRBJ2-7 better. The CDR3 has 14 residues. Per the germline V gene, CDR1 is SGHTA and CDR2 is FQGNSA. The CDR3 region has the DNA TGTGCCAGCAGCTTAGTGATGGGCAACAATGAGCAGTACTTC. It codes for CASSLVMGNNEQYF.

The J gene is TRBJ2-3, the V gene TRBV4-2; D is unresolved. Germline V gives CDR1 LGHNA, CDR2 YNFKEQ. V was clipped by 0 bases and J by 5 bases, with 6 bases between them. The CDR3 sequence is 13 residues long. CDR3 in DNA: TGTGCCAGCAGCCAAGATTGGAAAGATACGCAGTATTTT. This encodes CASSQDWKDTQYF.

The V call is TRBV20-1, the J call TRBJ2-3, with TRBD2 matching 7 bases. From germline, CDR1 is DFQATT and CDR2 SNEGSKA (reference sequence). The ends lost 1 base at V and 2 bases at J; junction bases unmatched: 9. CDR3 length: 16 residues. CDR3 amino acids: CSARGPRGRYTDTQYF. CDR3 in DNA: TGCAGTGCTAGAGGCCCGCGGGGGAGGTACACAGATACGCAGTATTTT.

The rearrangement links TRBV28 to TRBJ1-5; the D is unclear. V was cut by 8 bases and J by 0 bases, with 8 bases left in between. The CDR3 spans 13 residues. Germline lookup yields CDR1 MDHEN and CDR2 SYDVKM. The CDR3 loop is CASVPYSNQPQHF. Here the CDR3 DNA reads TGTGCCAGCGTCCCGTATAGCAATCAGCCCCAGCATTTT.

This clonotype was observed a single time. The chain combines TRBV20-1 with TRBJ2-7; D is possibly TRBD1 (5 bases). The CDR3 runs to 13 residues. CDR1 DFQATT and CDR2 SNEGSKA come from the germline V gene (reference sequence). The V end lost 5 bases, the J end lost 6 bases, and 17 bases lay between the germline ends. Written as DNA, the CDR3 is TGCAGTGCTGGCAGGGTTGTGATGGGCGAGCAGTACTTC. Protein sequence: CSAGRVVMGEQYF.

The genes are TRBV7-8 and TRBJ2-7; 15 bases are shared with TRBD2. The J call may be wrong; the DNA end is better matched by TRBJ2-5. Germline loops: CDR1 SGHVS, CDR2 FQNEAQ. The length of the CDR3 is 16 residues. The CDR3 DNA follows: TGTGCCAGCAGCTTAGCGGGGACTAGCGGGAGGGAGACCCAGTACTTC. Its protein product is CASSLAGTSGRETQYF.

The V and J genes are TRBV6-5 and TRBJ2-5; 9 bases are shared with TRBD2. V trimming: 2 bases; J trimming: 5 bases; junction bases outside the gene matches: 6. The CDR3 is 15 amino acids. Germline CDR1 reads MNHEY; CDR2 reads SVGAGI. CDR3 DNA sequence: TGTGCCAGCAGTTACATGGCGGGGGGGCCCGAGACCCAGTACTTC. Its protein is CASSYMAGGPETQYF.

The chain links TRBV20-1 to TRBJ2-3; 8 bases line up with TRBD2. Losses at the gene ends were 2 bases for V and 0 bases for J; bases not matched to a gene: 7. Germline values: CDR1 DFQATT, CDR2 SNEGSKA (reference sequence). The CDR3 covers 16 residues. The CDR3 loop reads CSARKSSGLSTDTQYF. The CDR3, as DNA: TGCAGTGCTAGAAAATCTAGCGGGCTTAGCACAGATACGCAGTATTTT.

This clonotype was seen only a few times. The chain has TRBV5-1 and TRBJ1-1; D is ambiguous. This CDR3 spans 11 amino acids. Germline V gene sequence: CDR1 SGHRS, CDR2 YFSETQ. V shed 5 bases and J shed 4 bases, with 6 bases lying between them. The CDR3 region is CASSGGTEAFF. In DNA form, the CDR3 reads TGCGCCAGCAGTGGCGGCACTGAAGCTTTCTTT.